This T cell receptor beta chain appears in the sequencing data of a study of pediatric ulcerative colitis. The study, taken as a whole, reports: Acute severe colitis showed lower rectal diversity from clonal expansions. Two patients had blood samples with substantially reduced template counts. Two rectal CDR3 clonotypes occurred in all ulcerative colitis patients.

Assay: immunoSEQ multiplex PCR; the TCRdb copy retains only in-frame clones and omits some. Seen here are fewer than 45,000 clones, over 80% observed once, and the top ten hold roughly 20%. CDR1 is SEHNR, CDR2 FQNEAQ, per germline (reference sequence). J was trimmed by 9 bases and V by 4 bases; bases with no gene match: 4. The CDR3 is 15 amino acids. As for this clone: The antigen remains unidentified.

The source is a girl aged 5-17 years with moderate ulcerative colitis. Material for sequencing was blood. This chain links TRBV7-9 with TRBJ2-1; 15 bases map to TRBD2. The CDR3 DNA sequence: TGTGCCAGCAGCTCCCCGGGACTAGCGGGGGGTGAGCAGTTCTTC. It is translated as CASSSPGLAGGEQFF.